A single sample gave rise to the 17 T cell receptor beta chains below, sequenced in a study of blood T cell repertoires in COVID-19. The data were produced by immunoSEQ multiplex PCR, yet TCRdb's version contains in-frame clones alone and is incomplete. The sample shows under 300,000 clones, approximately 90% of them seen only once. The specimen sequenced was PBMCs or T cells enriched from blood (not recorded which). The receptors originated from a woman aged 55-70 years in a cohort exposed to, infected with or recovered from COVID-19 (not recorded which).

The rearrangement links TRBV18 to TRBJ2-3; TRBD1 matches at 10 bases. The CDR3 totals 15 residues. Germline-derived CDR1 and CDR2 are KGHSH and LQKENI. Trimming took 4 bases from V and 2 from J; bases not matched to a gene: 3. CDR3 DNA sequence: TGTGCCAGCTCACTGACAGGGGGCAACACAGATACGCAGTATTTT. It yields the protein CASSLTGGNTDTQYF.

The rearrangement uses TRBV18 and TRBJ2-1; TRBD1 matches 7 bases. Trimming removed 4 bases from V and 0 bases from J; junction bases left unmatched: 18. The germline CDR1 and CDR2 sequences are KGHSH and LQKENI. CDR3 size: 20 residues. The CDR3 loop is CASSQSTGSTPLSSYNEQFF. In DNA form, the CDR3 reads TGTGCCAGCTCACAATCGACAGGGTCTACCCCCCTCAGCTCCTACAATGAGCAGTTCTTC.

The gene calls are TRBV7-2 and TRBJ1-2, with a weak D call TRBD1 (5 bases). The CDR3 totals 14 residues. The V end lost 6 bases, the J end lost 4 bases, and 15 bases lay between the germline ends. In germline, CDR1 is SGHTA, CDR2 FQGNSA. The CDR3 DNA reads as TGTGCCAGCAGTTCGGCCAGGGTAGGCTATGGCTACACCTTC. Translating gives CASSSARVGYGYTF.

The chain combines TRBV19 with TRBJ2-3, with a tentative D call TRBD1 (5 bases). V lost 3 bases and J lost 1, with 11 bases in between. The length of the CDR3 is 15 residues. Germline V CDR1 and CDR2: LNHDA, SQIVND (reference sequence). Here the CDR3 reads CASSMRQPGTDTQYF. The CDR3 nucleotides are TGTGCCAGTAGTATGAGACAGCCGGGCACAGATACGCAGTATTTT.

V gene TRBV7-9 combines with J gene TRBJ1-4; D possibly corresponds to TRBD1 (5 bases). Germline values: CDR1 SEHNR, CDR2 FQNEAQ (reference sequence). V lost 0 bases and J 11 bases, leaving 16 bases between the germline ends. CDR3 size: 15 residues. The DNA for the CDR3 is TGTGCCAGCAGCTTAGCGCAGGGCGACGAGGAGAAACTGTTTTTT. Its protein product is CASSLAQGDEEKLFF.

The rearrangement joins TRBV19 to TRBJ1-1; no firm D call. Germline V gives CDR1 LNHDA, CDR2 SQIVND (reference sequence). The CDR3 extends over 16 amino acids. The V gene lost 3 bases and the J gene lost 1 base, with 15 bases spanning the gap. CDR3 sequence: CASSIQPGLGNTEAFF. As DNA, the CDR3 is TGTGCCAGTAGTATCCAACCGGGTTTAGGGAACACTGAAGCTTTCTTT.

The chain is built from TRBV5-6 and TRBJ1-6; D is uncertain. This CDR3 is built from 12 residues. V dropped 2 bases and J dropped 10 bases, with 7 bases sitting between them. Germline V gene data show CDR1 as SGHDT and CDR2 as YYEEEE. CDR3 sequence: CASSFVRSPLHF. The CDR3, as DNA: TGTGCCAGCAGCTTTGTGCGGTCACCCCTCCACTTT.

The chain couples TRBV30 to TRBJ1-6; unclear D gene. The CDR3 contains 13 residues. The ends were cut back, 1 base at V and 11 bases at J, with 12 bases in the middle. The germline V gene has CDR1 GTSNPN and CDR2 SVGIG (reference sequence). CDR3 nucleotide sequence: TGTGCCTGGAGTGAGGTGAGGTTGCCACCCCTCCACTTT. Translating it yields CAWSEVRLPPLHF.

V is TRBV4-1 and J is TRBJ2-1; 12 nucleotides line up with TRBD2. The germline V gene encodes CDR1 MGHRA and CDR2 YSYEKL. After removal of 0 bases from V and 5 bases from J, the junction contained 11 bases not matched to a gene. The CDR3 length is 19 residues. The CDR3 loop is CASSQEGSLAGGPNNEQFF. For the CDR3, the DNA is TGCGCCAGCAGCCAAGAAGGGAGCCTAGCGGGAGGGCCGAACAATGAGCAGTTCTTC.

This chain uses TRBV7-2 with TRBJ2-1, with a weak D call TRBD2 (6 bases). There are 16 residues in the CDR3. With 3 bases removed from V and 4 bases from J, the gap between germline ends came to 16 bases. In germline, CDR1 is SGHTA, CDR2 FQGNSA. CDR3 protein: CASSFSRGIIYNEQFF. The CDR3 nucleotides are TGTGCCAGCAGCTTCTCTCGCGGGATCATTTACAATGAGCAGTTCTTC.

This chain links TRBV7-3 with TRBJ2-6; possibly TRBD2 for D (5 bases). V was pared by 2 bases and J by 0 bases, with 8 bases between. The CDR3 extends over 16 amino acids. Per the germline V gene, CDR1 is SGHTA and CDR2 is FQGTGA. The CDR3 nucleotides read TGTGCCAGCAGCTTACCCGGGAACTCTGGGGCCAACGTCCTGACTTTC. The encoded protein is CASSLPGNSGANVLTF.

This chain joins TRBV2 and TRBJ2-5; TRBD2 agrees at 11 bases. V lost 4 bases, J lost 2 bases, and 3 bases stayed unmatched. CDR1 SNHLY and CDR2 FYNNEI come from the germline V gene. The CDR3 extends over 15 amino acids. CDR3 protein: CASSVRTSGQETQYF. In DNA form, the CDR3 reads TGTGCCAGCAGTGTAAGGACTAGCGGGCAAGAGACCCAGTACTTC.

This chain uses TRBV5-1 with TRBJ1-2; maybe TRBD1 (6 bases). V dropped 7 bases and J dropped 0 bases, with 16 bases sitting between them. There are 15 residues in the CDR3. Per germline, CDR1 SGHRS and CDR2 YFSETQ. Here the CDR3 reads CASAWSGGPNYGYTF. In nucleotides, the CDR3 is TGCGCCAGCGCATGGTCGGGGGGCCCTAACTATGGCTACACCTTC.

The V call is TRBV5-6, the J call TRBJ2-7; TRBD1 matches 11 bases. Looked up from germline, CDR1 is SGHDT and CDR2 is YYEEEE. The length of the CDR3 is 15 residues. Trimming took 4 bases from V and 0 from J; bases not matched to a gene: 3. The CDR3 reads CASSRGTGGSYEQYF. The CDR3 bases are TGTGCCAGCAGCCGTGGGACAGGGGGCTCCTACGAGCAGTACTTC.

This clone came up a few times. The chain recombines TRBV14 with TRBJ2-7, with 12 bases that match TRBD2. In germline, CDR1 is SGHDN, CDR2 FVKESK. CDR3 length: 15 residues. J lost 5 bases, V lost 2 bases, and 4 bases had no gene match. The CDR3 is CASSQLAGGPNEQYF. CDR3 nucleotides: TGTGCCAGCAGCCAACTAGCGGGAGGGCCGAACGAGCAGTACTTC.

The CDR3 DNA reads as TGTGCCAGCAGTCAATCAGGGATAGCCTACGAGCAGTACTTC. This gives the protein CASSQSGIAYEQYF. The chain carries TRBV28 and TRBJ2-7; D possibly corresponds to TRBD1 (5 bases). Germline loops: CDR1 MDHEN, CDR2 SYDVKM. CDR3 size: 14 residues. V lost 5 bases, J lost 2 bases, and 13 bases lay in between.

This rearrangement joins TRBV6-2 or TRBV6-3 to TRBJ2-5; 11 bases line up with TRBD2. The CDR3 totals 19 residues. Trimming took 4 bases from V and 2 from J; bases not matched to a gene: 15. Germline V lookup: CDR1 MNHEY, CDR2 SVGEGT. The CDR3 DNA follows: TGTGCCAGCAGTTCCCCCGGATCTAGCGGGAGGTTAACGCAAGAGACCCAGTACTTC. This codes for CASSSPGSSGRLTQETQYF.